This note documents a single T cell receptor (beta chain) sequence. The entry originates in a study of technical replicates of blood from a few donors. CDR3 length: 14 amino acids. V was trimmed by 2 bases and J by 9 bases, leaving 16 bases between them. From germline, CDR1 is MRHNA and CDR2 SNTAGT. TCRdb's copy holds only in-frame clones and misses some; the assay was immunoSEQ multiplex PCR. The sample includes 75,000 to 100,000 clones, approximately 95% seen only once; the top ten take about 0.35%. The V and J genes are TRBV6-4 and TRBJ1-2; no reliable D call. This TCR was recovered from a human donor in good health. The sequencing input was T cells isolated from PBMCs. This CDR3 reads CASSDLGLSGSYTF. The CDR3 nucleotides are TGTGCCAGCAGTGACCTGGGCCTCTCCGGGAGCTACACCTTC.